Following are 16 T cell receptor gamma chains from one sample sequenced in a study of gamma-delta chains in newborns, infants, children. TCRdb reanalysed the reads via CATT. In the table there are 700 to 900 gamma-chain clones, about two thirds of which are singletons. The sample consisted of blood. All receptors derive from a child who was a newborn, infant or young child, either healthy, febrile or measles-vaccinated (not recorded which).

The J gene was recorded as TRGJP; no V gene was called. CDR3 size: 16 residues. CDR3 loop: CALWERPELGKKIKVF. The CDR3, as DNA: TGTGCCTTGTGGGAGAGGCCAGAGTTGGGCAAAAAAATCAAGGTATTT.

The table lists this clone with a few counts. Additional DNA sequences in this sample encode the identical CDR3. This chain joins TRGV9 and TRGJP. The germline gives CDR1 GITISATS, CDR2 ISYDGTV (reference sequence). V trimming: 0 bases; J trimming: 7 bases; junction bases outside the gene matches: 3. This CDR3 has 16 amino acids. The DNA for the CDR3 is TGTGCCTTGTGGGAGGTGGTGGAGTTGGGCAAAAAAATCAAGGTATTT. This gives the protein CALWEVVELGKKIKVF.

This clone was counted only a few times. The gene calls are TRGV2 and TRGJ1 or TRGJ2. Matching the DNA to germline supplied the J gene, which TCRdb does not give. CDR1 and CDR2 (germline): EGSNGY, YDSYNSKV. The CDR3 has 10 amino acids. The V segment lost 6 bases and the J segment 9 bases; nucleotides outside the gene matches: 5. The CDR3 DNA follows: TGTGCCACCTGGACTACTAAGAAACTCTTT. It is translated as CATWTTKKLF.

This clone was counted a single time. This chain links TRGV9 with TRGJP. The J gene is not listed in TCRdb, so it was assigned here from a DNA match to germline. V lost 3 bases and J lost 11; bases outside the gene matches: 1. The CDR3 covers 13 residues. CDR1 and CDR2 from the germline V gene are GITISATS and ISYDGTV (reference sequence). The CDR3 sequence: CALWEMGKKIKVF. CDR3 DNA: TGTGCCTTGTGGGAGATGGGCAAAAAAATCAAGGTATTT.

The J gene is TRGJP, the V gene TRGV9. TCRdb is silent on the J gene; assignment here came from matching the DNA to germline. CDR3 size: 17 residues. Looked up from germline, CDR1 is GITISATS and CDR2 is ISYDGTV (reference sequence). Trimming at V came to 3 bases and at J to 3 bases, leaving 5 bases not matched to a gene. This chain's CDR3 is CALWEYTQELGKKIKVF. The CDR3 DNA reads TGTGCCTTGTGGGAGTACACGCAAGAGTTGGGCAAAAAAATCAAGGTATTT.

In this sample, this clone turned up once. The gene calls are TRGV9 and TRGJ1 or TRGJ2. The J gene comes from matching the DNA to germline here; TCRdb lacks it. Germline-derived CDR1 and CDR2 are GITISATS and ISYDGTV (reference sequence). J gave up 7 bases and V 0 bases, and 6 bases lay outside the gene matches. The CDR3 spans 13 residues. The CDR3 loop reads CALWEVRGYKKLF. CDR3 DNA sequence: TGTGCCTTGTGGGAGGTGCGGGGATATAAGAAACTCTTT.

The chain has TRGV4 and TRGJ1 or TRGJ2. TCRdb is silent on the J gene; assignment here came from matching the DNA to germline. V lost 0 bases to trimming and J lost 5 bases; unmatched junction nucleotides: 4. In germline, CDR1 is EGSTGY, CDR2 YDSYTSSV. This CDR3 spans 13 amino acids. The CDR3: CATWDGPHYKKLF. CDR3 nucleotide sequence: TGTGCCACCTGGGATGGGCCTCATTATAAGAAACTCTTT.

Here the J gene is TRGJP and the V gene is not called. This CDR3 is 18 amino acids long. The CDR3 nucleotides read TGTGCCTTGTGGGAGGTGCTGAACCAAGAGTTGGGCAAAAAAATCAAGGTATTT. This sequence encodes CALWEVLNQELGKKIKVF.

A J gene of TRGJ1 or TRGJ2 was called, though the V gene was not. This CDR3 region has 11 residues. The CDR3 DNA reads TGTGCCACCTGGGATCATTATAAGAAACTCTTT. The encoded protein is CATWDHYKKLF.

To note about this clone: A much larger clone differs by one base, so this may be a read error. Other DNA sequences from this sample encode an identical CDR3 as well. V and J are TRGV9 and TRGJP. TCRdb supplies no J gene; here it was assigned by aligning the nucleotide sequence to germline. The germline CDR1 and CDR2 sequences are GITISATS and ISYDGTV (reference sequence). The CDR3 spans 16 residues. Trimming cost V 2 bases and J 4 bases; bases outside gene matches: 2. The CDR3 DNA is TGTGCCTTGTGGGAGGATCAAGAGTTGGGCAAAAAAATCAAGGTATTT. Translated, it gives CALWEDQELGKKIKVF.

This clone turned up a few times. The rearrangement uses TRGV9 and TRGJP. The J gene was missing in TCRdb and was found by matching the end of the DNA to germline. Germline V gene sequence: CDR1 GITISATS, CDR2 ISYDGTV (reference sequence). The CDR3 totals 16 residues. V was clipped by 3 bases and J by 4 bases; unmatched bases: 3. DNA of the CDR3: TGTGCCTTGTGGGAGACTCAAGAGTTGGGCAAAAAAATCAAGGTATTT. This translates into CALWETQELGKKIKVF.

The CDR3 DNA reads as TGTGCCTTGTGGGAGGTGAATTCCATAAATTTCAAGAAACTCTTT. Amino acids: CALWEVNSINFKKLF. The chain has TRGV9 and TRGJ1 or TRGJ2. Germline assignment: CDR1 GITISATS and CDR2 ISYDGTV (reference sequence). The CDR3 covers 15 residues. V was clipped by 0 bases and J by 10 bases; unmatched bases: 15.

J is TRGJ1 or TRGJ2 and V is TRGV2. TCRdb is silent on the J gene; assignment here came from matching the DNA to germline. Germline CDR1 reads EGSNGY; CDR2 reads YDSYNSKV. J gave up 3 bases and V 0 bases, and 5 bases lay outside the gene matches. This CDR3 region has 14 residues. The CDR3 DNA reads as TGTGCCACCTGGGACGGGCACAGTTATTATAAGAAACTCTTT. Protein: CATWDGHSYYKKLF.

Points on this clone: Additional DNA sequences in this sample encode the identical CDR3. V usage is TRGV9 and J usage is TRGJP. TCRdb carries no J gene annotation; the J gene was assigned here by matching the DNA with germline. The CDR3 consists of 17 residues. The J segment lost 6 bases and the V segment lost 0 bases, leaving 5 bases of the junction unmatched. CDR1 is GITISATS, CDR2 ISYDGTV, per germline (reference sequence). CDR3 sequence reads: CALWEVHRELGKKIKVF. As DNA, the CDR3 is TGTGCCTTGTGGGAGGTGCATCGAGAGTTGGGCAAAAAAATCAAGGTATTT.

V gene TRGV3 combines with J gene TRGJ1 or TRGJ2. Here the J gene came from matching the DNA to germline, since TCRdb omits it. Germline lookup yields CDR1 VTNTFY and CDR2 YDVSTARD (reference sequence). V lost 0 bases, J lost 3 bases, and 5 bases stayed unmatched. The CDR3 runs 14 residues. CDR3 protein: CATWDRQAYYKKLF. The DNA of the CDR3 is TGTGCCACCTGGGACAGGCAGGCTTATTATAAGAAACTCTTT.

The chain uses TRGV2 and TRGJ1 or TRGJ2. Here the J gene came from matching the DNA to germline, since TCRdb omits it. With 0 bases clipped from V and 4 bases from J, the junction kept 3 bases outside the gene matches. CDR1 is EGSNGY, CDR2 YDSYNSKV, per germline. This CDR3 has 13 residues. The CDR3 region is CATWDGLYYKKLF. The CDR3, as DNA: TGTGCCACCTGGGACGGGCTCTATTATAAGAAACTCTTT.